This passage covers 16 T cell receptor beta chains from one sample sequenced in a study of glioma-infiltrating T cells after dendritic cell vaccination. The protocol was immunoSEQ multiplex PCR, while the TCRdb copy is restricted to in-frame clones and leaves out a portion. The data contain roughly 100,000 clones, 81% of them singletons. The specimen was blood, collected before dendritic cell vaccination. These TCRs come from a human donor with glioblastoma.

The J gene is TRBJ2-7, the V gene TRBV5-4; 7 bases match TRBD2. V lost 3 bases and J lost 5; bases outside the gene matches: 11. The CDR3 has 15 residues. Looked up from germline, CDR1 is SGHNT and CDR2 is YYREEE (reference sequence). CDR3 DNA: TGTGCCAGCAGCTCTCAGGCGGGGGACGAACACGAGCAGTACTTC. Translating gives CASSSQAGDEHEQYF.

The CDR3 protein is CASSPRSTEADQYF. The CDR3 DNA reads TGTGCCAGCTCACCACGGTCGACGGAGGCGGACCAGTACTTC. This chain joins TRBV18 and TRBJ2-5; a possible D gene is TRBD2 (5 bases). Trimming left V 1 base short and J 10 bases short, with 16 bases between. The CDR3 totals 14 residues. Germline CDR1 and CDR2: KGHSH and LQKENI.

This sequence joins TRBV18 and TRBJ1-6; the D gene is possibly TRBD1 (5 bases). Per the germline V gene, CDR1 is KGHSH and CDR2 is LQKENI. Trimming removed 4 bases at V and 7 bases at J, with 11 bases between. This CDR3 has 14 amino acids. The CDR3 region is CASSLVQENSPLHF. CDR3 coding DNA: TGTGCCAGCTCACTGGTACAGGAGAATTCACCCCTCCACTTT.

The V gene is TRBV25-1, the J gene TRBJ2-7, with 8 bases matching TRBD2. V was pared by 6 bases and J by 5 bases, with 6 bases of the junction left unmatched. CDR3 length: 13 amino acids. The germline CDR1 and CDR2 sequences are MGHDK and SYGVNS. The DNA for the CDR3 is TGTGCCAGCAGCCCAGTAGCGGGGAACGAGCAGTACTTC. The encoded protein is CASSPVAGNEQYF.

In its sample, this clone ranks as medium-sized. CDR3: CASSKQGEDAYEQYF. The CDR3 nucleotides are TGTGCCAGCAGTAAACAGGGGGAGGACGCCTACGAGCAGTACTTC. The gene calls are TRBV2 and TRBJ2-7; 8 bases map to TRBD1. The V and J ends lost 5 bases and 2 bases, in that order; junction bases with no gene match: 8. Germline CDR1 and CDR2: SNHLY and FYNNEI. The CDR3 runs 15 residues.

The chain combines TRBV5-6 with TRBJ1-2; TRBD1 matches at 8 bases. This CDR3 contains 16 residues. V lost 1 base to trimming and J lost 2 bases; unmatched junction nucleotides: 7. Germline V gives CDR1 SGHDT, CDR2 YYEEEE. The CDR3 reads CASSLLPGGGNYGYTF. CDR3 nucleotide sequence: TGTGCCAGCAGCTTGCTTCCAGGGGGCGGCAACTATGGCTACACCTTC.

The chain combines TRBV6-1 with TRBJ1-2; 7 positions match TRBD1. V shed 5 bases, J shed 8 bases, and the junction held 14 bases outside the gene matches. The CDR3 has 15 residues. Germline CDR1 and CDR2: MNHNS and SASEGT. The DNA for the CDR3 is TGTGCCAGCAGTAGCGACAGGGTAATGTCGAGGGGCTACACCTTC. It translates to CASSSDRVMSRGYTF.

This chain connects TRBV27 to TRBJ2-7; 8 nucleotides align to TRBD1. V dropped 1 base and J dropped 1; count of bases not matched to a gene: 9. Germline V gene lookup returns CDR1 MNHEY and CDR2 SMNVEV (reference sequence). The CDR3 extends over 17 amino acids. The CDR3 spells CASSLLRGQGLSYEQYF. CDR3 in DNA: TGTGCCAGCAGTTTATTACGTGGACAGGGTCTTTCCTACGAGCAGTACTTC.

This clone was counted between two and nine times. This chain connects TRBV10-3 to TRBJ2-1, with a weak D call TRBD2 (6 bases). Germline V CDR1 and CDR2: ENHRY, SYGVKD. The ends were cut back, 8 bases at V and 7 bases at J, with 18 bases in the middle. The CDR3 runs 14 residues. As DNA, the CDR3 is TGTGCCATCCACGATAGCGGAACATTAAATGAGCAGTTCTTC. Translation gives CAIHDSGTLNEQFF.

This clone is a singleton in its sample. The CDR3 sequence: CAWSVRVAYEQYF. The DNA for the CDR3 is TGTGCCTGGAGTGTCCGGGTTGCTTACGAGCAGTACTTC. The chain links TRBV30 to TRBJ2-7; D not resolved. Looked up from germline, CDR1 is GTSNPN and CDR2 is SVGIG (reference sequence). Between the trimmed V and J ends, which lost 0 bases and 4 bases, there was a span of 10 bases. CDR3 length: 13 residues. The whole variable domain, filled in from reference TRBV30 and TRBJ2-7, reads SQTIHQWPATLVQPVGSPLSLECTVEGTSNPNLYWYRQAAGRGLQLLFYSVGIGQISSEVPQNLSASRPQDRQFILSSKKLLLSDSGFYLCAWSVRVAYEQYFGPGTRLTVT.

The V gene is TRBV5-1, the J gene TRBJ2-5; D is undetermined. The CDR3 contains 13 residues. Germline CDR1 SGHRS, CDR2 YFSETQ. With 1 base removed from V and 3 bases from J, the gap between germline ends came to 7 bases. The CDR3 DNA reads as TGCGCCAGCAGCTTGTCCCAGAAAGAGACCCAGTACTTC. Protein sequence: CASSLSQKETQYF.

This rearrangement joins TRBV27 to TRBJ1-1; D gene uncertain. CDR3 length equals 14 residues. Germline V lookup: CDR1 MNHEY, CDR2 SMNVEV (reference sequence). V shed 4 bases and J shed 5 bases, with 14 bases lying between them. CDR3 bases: TGTGCCAGCAGTTCTAGCAACCCCGATACTGAAGCTTTCTTT. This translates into CASSSSNPDTEAFF.

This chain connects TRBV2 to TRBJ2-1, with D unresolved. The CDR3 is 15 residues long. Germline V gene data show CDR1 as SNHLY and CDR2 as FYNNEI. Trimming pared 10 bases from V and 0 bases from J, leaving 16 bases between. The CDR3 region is CATRPARSSYNEQFF. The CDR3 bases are TGTGCCACCCGACCAGCCCGGAGCTCCTACAATGAGCAGTTCTTC.

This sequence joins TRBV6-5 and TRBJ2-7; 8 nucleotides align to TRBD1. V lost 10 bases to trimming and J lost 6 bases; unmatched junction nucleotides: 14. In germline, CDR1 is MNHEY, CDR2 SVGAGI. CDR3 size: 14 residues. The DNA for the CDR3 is TGTGCCACTAAGAGGACGGACAGGGTTGGCGAGCAGTACTTC. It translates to CATKRTDRVGEQYF.

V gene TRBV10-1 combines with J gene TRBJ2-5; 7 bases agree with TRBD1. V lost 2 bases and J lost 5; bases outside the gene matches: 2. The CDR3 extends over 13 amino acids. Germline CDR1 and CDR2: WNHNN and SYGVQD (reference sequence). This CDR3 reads CASSEGQAETQYF. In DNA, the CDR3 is TGCGCCAGCAGTGAGGGACAGGCGGAGACCCAGTACTTC.

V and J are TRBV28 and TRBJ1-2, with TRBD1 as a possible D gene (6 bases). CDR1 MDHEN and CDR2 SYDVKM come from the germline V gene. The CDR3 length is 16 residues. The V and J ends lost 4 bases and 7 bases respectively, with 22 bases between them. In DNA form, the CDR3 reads TGTGCCAGCAGTTCTCCCAGGGTAGAGTCAGGGGTTGGCTACACCTTC. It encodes CASSSPRVESGVGYTF.